One sample yielded the 18 T cell receptor beta chains listed below, sequenced in a study of cytomegalovirus exposure and HLA in healthy donors (dated by TCRdb to 2015 to 2018). Library preparation was by the immunoSEQ multiplex PCR assay. For the multiplex PCR, a mixture combining 60 forward primers for TCR Vbeta segments and 13 reverse primers for TCR Jbeta segments was used. TCRdb's version of the immuneACCESS table is confined to in-frame rearrangements and falls short of the full clone set. An unresolved V gene accounts for under half of the shortfall where checked; the remainder is of unknown origin. This sample comprises some 200,000 clones, roughly 78% of them detected only once. The top ten constitute 0.6% to 0.7% of the sample. Sequenced material: PBMCs. Receptor source: a boy younger than 18 in good health and CMV-seronegative.

The gene calls are TRBV7-9 and TRBJ1-3; TRBD1 matches 7 bases. The ends lost 6 bases at V and 1 base at J; junction bases unmatched: 3. Germline CDR1 reads SEHNR; CDR2 reads FQNEAQ (reference sequence). The CDR3 has 14 amino acids. The CDR3 spells CASRIRGSGNTIYF. Here the CDR3 DNA reads TGTGCCAGCAGAATCAGGGGGTCTGGAAACACCATATATTTT.

This chain links TRBV7-9 with TRBJ1-2, with a tentative D call TRBD1 (5 bases). In germline, CDR1 is SEHNR, CDR2 FQNEAQ (reference sequence). CDR3 length equals 16 residues. Trimming left V 7 bases short and J 4 bases short, with 22 bases between. The CDR3 nucleotides are TGTGCCAGCACAAAACACCCAGACAGAACGATCTATGGCTACACCTTC. Its translation is CASTKHPDRTIYGYTF.

The gene calls are TRBV5-8 and TRBJ1-6, with 10 bases matching TRBD1. Germline trimming cut 4 bases from V and 9 bases from J; bases unmatched to any gene: 4. The CDR3 consists of 14 residues. The germline V gene has CDR1 SGHTS and CDR2 YDEGEE. For the CDR3, the DNA is TGTGCCAGCAGCCCTGACAGGGGGCCTTCACCCCTCCACTTT. It codes for CASSPDRGPSPLHF.

This chain links TRBV7-2 with TRBJ2-3, with TRBD2 identical over 9 bases. Trimming cost V 1 base and J 5 bases; bases outside gene matches: 10. Germline CDR1 is SGHTA and CDR2 is FQGNSA. The CDR3 contains 17 residues. The CDR3 reads CASSLGVSGRGLDTQYF. Written as DNA, the CDR3 is TGTGCCAGCAGCTTAGGGGTTAGCGGGAGAGGGTTAGATACGCAGTATTTT.

Turning to this clone: The junction departs from germline at one end; a sequencing error may be responsible. V and J are TRBV9 and TRBJ2-6, with D possibly TRBD1 on 5 matching bases. This CDR3 region has 19 residues. From germline, CDR1 is SGDLS and CDR2 YYNGEE. DNA of the CDR3: TGTGCCAGCAGCGTAGACCAGCCCCACCCTCGCTCTGGGGCCAACGTCCTGGCTTTC. Its protein product is CASSVDQPHPRSGANVLAF.

This clone was counted a few times. The CDR3, as DNA: TGTGCCGAAGGGAGAAACACCGGGGAGCTGTTTTTT. Encoded protein: CAEGRNTGELFF. The chain links TRBV7-8 to TRBJ2-2; maybe TRBD2 (5 bases). CDR1 and CDR2 from the germline V gene are SGHVS and FQNEAQ. This CDR3 spans 12 amino acids. The V end was cut by 11 bases, the J end by 2 bases, with 9 bases between.

The chain couples TRBV30 to TRBJ2-1, with TRBD2 matching 8 bases. The CDR3 loop spans 13 amino acids. Germline V gene lookup returns CDR1 GTSNPN and CDR2 SVGIG (reference sequence). V dropped 2 bases and J dropped 13; count of bases not matched to a gene: 10. This chain's CDR3 is CAWSPPEAGGQFF. DNA for the CDR3: TGTGCCTGGAGTCCCCCGGAGGCGGGGGGTCAGTTCTTC.

To note about this clone: In the same sample, other DNA sequences code for this CDR3. The rearrangement links TRBV7-2 to TRBJ1-6; TRBD1 might be the D (6 bases). The CDR3 is made up of 15 amino acids. Trimming took 1 base from V and 7 from J, leaving 11 bases between them. Germline V gene data show CDR1 as SGHTA and CDR2 as FQGNSA. CDR3 sequence reads: CASSLDRQGNSPLHF. The CDR3 DNA follows: TGTGCCAGCAGCTTAGATAGGCAGGGGAATTCACCCCTCCACTTT.

The chain employs TRBV7-2 and TRBJ2-3; the match to TRBD2 covers 12 bases. The CDR3 extends over 16 amino acids. Trimming removed 5 bases from V and 3 bases from J; junction bases left unmatched: 6. From germline, CDR1 is SGHTA and CDR2 FQGNSA. CDR3 amino acids: CASSETSGRATDTQYF. As DNA, the CDR3 is TGTGCCAGCAGCGAGACTAGCGGGAGAGCGACAGATACGCAGTATTTT.

The chain links TRBV30 to TRBJ2-1; 9 nucleotides align to TRBD2. The CDR3 is made up of 15 amino acids. Germline V gene sequence: CDR1 GTSNPN, CDR2 SVGIG (reference sequence). V shed 4 bases, J shed 7 bases, and the junction held 11 bases outside the gene matches. The CDR3 spells CAWIRGRAGNNEQFF. CDR3 in DNA: TGTGCCTGGATACGCGGGAGGGCCGGGAATAATGAGCAGTTCTTC.

DNA of the CDR3: TGTGCCAGCTGGCCCCTAGCGGGGGGGCAAGAGACCCAGTACTTC. Translated, it gives CASWPLAGGQETQYF. The V and J genes are TRBV6-1 and TRBJ2-5, with 12 bases aligning to TRBD2. CDR3 length equals 15 residues. V gave up 8 bases and J gave up 2 bases; unmatched junction bases: 6. Germline V gives CDR1 MNHNS, CDR2 SASEGT.

V gene TRBV29-1 combines with J gene TRBJ1-1; D may be TRBD1 (5 bases). With 3 bases removed from V and 10 bases from J, the gap between germline ends came to 15 bases. CDR1 and CDR2 (germline): SQVTM, ANQGSEA. The CDR3 runs 12 residues. The DNA for the CDR3 is TGCAGCGTTGATGATGGAGACAGACGAGCTTTCTTT. It codes for CSVDDGDRRAFF. Using reference TRBV29-1 and TRBJ1-1 for the parts outside the CDR3, the full variable domain is SAVISQKPSRDICQRGTSLTIQCQVDSQVTMMFWYRQQPGQSLTLIATANQGSEATYESGFVIDKFPISRPNLTFSTLTVSNMSPEDSSIYLCSVDDGDRRAFFGQGTRLTVV.

J is TRBJ1-1 and V is TRBV9; 8 bases line up with TRBD1. The germline CDR1 and CDR2 sequences are SGDLS and YYNGEE. V dropped 0 bases and J dropped 7; count of bases not matched to a gene: 5. This CDR3 region has 14 residues. CDR3 nucleotides: TGTGCCAGCAGCGTAGGGACAGGGAGGTTTGAAGCTTTCTTT. Translating gives CASSVGTGRFEAFF. Based on the CDR3 plus reference TRBV9 and TRBJ1-1, the full variable domain is DSGVTQTPKHLITATGQRVTLRCSPRSGDLSVYWYQQSLDQGLQFLIQYYNGEERAKGNILERFSAQQFPDLHSELNLSSLELGDSALYFCASSVGTGRFEAFFGQGTRLTVV.

The chain uses TRBV7-3 and TRBJ2-1; TRBD2 agrees at 8 bases. Germline-derived CDR1 and CDR2 are SGHTA and FQGTGA. The V and J ends lost 5 bases and 2 bases, in that order; junction bases with no gene match: 5. The CDR3 runs to 15 residues. The CDR3 sequence: CASSVTSGPYNEQFF. The CDR3 coding sequence is TGTGCCAGCAGCGTTACTAGCGGCCCCTACAATGAGCAGTTCTTC.

This sequence joins TRBV7-6 and TRBJ1-1, with a tentative D call TRBD1 (6 bases). Germline V CDR1 and CDR2: SGHVS, FNYEAQ. CDR3 length equals 13 residues. V shed 5 bases and J shed 4 bases, with 11 bases lying between them. The CDR3 DNA sequence: TGTGCCAGCAGCGGTGGCAGGGGCACTGAAGCTTTCTTT. Protein: CASSGGRGTEAFF. Variable domain in full (rest from reference TRBV7-6 and TRBJ1-1): GAGVSQSPRYKVTKRGQDVALRCDPISGHVSLYWYRQALGQGPEFLTYFNYEAQQDKSGLPNDRFSAERPEGSISTLTIQRTEQRDSAMYRCASSGGRGTEAFFGQGTRLTVV.

DNA for the CDR3: TGCGCCAGCAGCTTGGCGGCAGCGACCAGCTCCTACGAGCAGTACTTC. It specifies CASSLAAATSSYEQYF. The chain uses TRBV5-1 and TRBJ2-7; D is undetermined. Germline lookup yields CDR1 SGHRS and CDR2 YFSETQ. The CDR3 covers 16 residues. The V end was cut by 0 bases, the J end by 0 bases, with 13 bases between. Full variable domain (missing parts from reference TRBV5-1 and TRBJ2-7): KAGVTQTPRYLIKTRGQQVTLSCSPISGHRSVSWYQQTPGQGLQFLFEYFSETQRNKGNFPGRFSGRQFSNSRSEMNVSTLELGDSALYLCASSLAAATSSYEQYFGPGTRLTVT.

This clone was detected once. This chain joins TRBV5-1 and TRBJ2-5, with TRBD1 identical over 9 bases. The DNA end is more similar to TRBJ2-7, so the J call may be wrong. The CDR3 totals 14 residues. Germline CDR1 SGHRS, CDR2 YFSETQ. The CDR3 loop reads CASSWGQGSYEQYF. In DNA, the CDR3 is TGCGCCAGCAGCTGGGGACAGGGTTCCTACGAGCAGTACTTC.

In DNA, the CDR3 is TGTGCCAGCAGTCTCCCCCCCCCGGGGACTGAAGCTTTCTTT. Encoded protein: CASSLPPPGTEAFF. The chain is built from TRBV6-1 and TRBJ1-1; no definite D call. Trimming took 5 bases from V and 5 from J, leaving 15 bases between them. Germline loops: CDR1 MNHNS, CDR2 SASEGT. This CDR3 comprises 14 residues.